These T cell receptor beta chains were read from a single sample in a study of shared clonotypes between healthy human individuals. Assay used: immunoSEQ multiplex PCR; TCRdb lists only in-frame clones, some missing. The sample includes approximately 1,000,000 clones, around 77% of them seen just once. Sequencing was done on a sample of memory CD4+ T cells from PBMCs. These receptors were taken from a man between 18 and 35 years old in good health. Some clones in this sample may be carry-over from other donors' samples. Both conserved end residues are trimmed from each CDR3. A D gene is named only where the DNA matches it firmly.

v_call	d_call	j_call	cdr3_aa
TRBV7-3	-	TRBJ2-3	ASSFAGPDTQY
TRBV28	TRBD2	TRBJ2-5	ASTTSGRALRETQY
TRBV9	-	TRBJ1-2	ASSMRRGEDGYT
TRBV6-1	TRBD2	TRBJ2-3	ASSSSGVTDTQY
TRBV30	-	TRBJ2-1	AWSRWGDSGNEQF
TRBV11-1	-	TRBJ2-1	ARPEGDNEQF
TRBV5-1	-	TRBJ1-2	ASSLEGSRGGYT
TRBV29-1	TRBD1	TRBJ1-2	SVADRGHGYT
TRBV4-2	TRBD1	TRBJ1-1	ASVGGQFGLFGNTEAF
TRBV7-2	-	TRBJ2-7	ASSLNLATSEQY
TRBV7-9	-	TRBJ1-3	ASSLVVSGNTIY
TRBV14	-	TRBJ2-5	ASSPGPRGETQY
TRBV18	-	TRBJ2-7	ASSPPAGTYEQY
TRBV10-3	-	TRBJ2-6	AISDPGKSGANVLT
TRBV11-2	TRBD1	TRBJ2-7	ASSLRPGQEPYEQY
TRBV15	-	TRBJ2-5	ATSAQTRETQY
TRBV5-4	-	TRBJ2-2	ASRAANRELF
TRBV4-2	-	TRBJ1-5	ASSQDIAGGNQPQH
TRBV4-2	-	TRBJ2-5	ASSQRGARQGETQY
TRBV5-4	TRBD1	TRBJ1-2	ASRSGTGDGYT
TRBV4-1	-	TRBJ2-3	ASSQGGGTLTDTQY
TRBV7-7	TRBD2	TRBJ2-7	ASSAGTSGIHEQY
TRBV7-2	-	TRBJ2-2	ASSLVRSTGELF
TRBV10-3	TRBD2	TRBJ2-7	ASRGGLAGGLIPYEQY
TRBV4-1	-	TRBJ2-3	ASSQEGLLSIPQY
TRBV2	-	TRBJ2-4	ASRGPREGKNIQY
TRBV7-2	-	TRBJ2-1	ASSVYGQPGDEQF